The following is a T cell receptor beta chain sequence with its context. Via MiXCR, TCRdb re-called the 5' RACE reads, giving one row per CDR3 protein. Among 300,000 to 350,000 distinct CDR3 sequences listed, roughly 10% were seen once. This sample was taken from a study of T cells after yellow fever vaccination. Trimming stripped 0 bases from V and 4 bases from J, with 12 bases between. Germline V gives CDR1 LGHNA, CDR2 YNFKEQ. This CDR3 has 15 amino acids. This receptor was obtained from a man aged 18 to 30 who received the YFV17D yellow fever vaccine. The input for sequencing was CD4+ T cells sorted from PBMCs, taken 45 days after the yellow fever booster vaccination. The rearrangement uses TRBV4-2 and TRBJ1-1; D perhaps matches TRBD1 (6 bases). The CDR3 loop is CASSQETGSTTEAFF. The DNA of the CDR3 is TGTGCCAGCAGCCAAGAAACAGGGAGTACCACTGAAGCTTTCTTT.